This is a list of T cell receptor beta chains from one sample in a study of identical twins. One entry per CDR3 protein, called by TCRdb with MiXCR from the 5' RACE reads. The sample consists of about 470,000 distinct CDR3 sequences, 24% of them appearing once. In addition, the sample was reused for a study of T cells expressing NK-cell markers.

Material: CD4+ T cells sorted from blood. The receptors shown here come from a young woman in good health. CDR3s include the opening cysteine and the closing phenylalanine or tryptophan. The D gene is left open where the match is weak. Where a row states a size, it is once, few, many or the class of an expanded clone; other rows omit it.

J gene,clone size,V gene,D gene,CDR3 protein,CDR3 DNA
TRBJ2-2,.,TRBV20-1,.,CSARLRDTTAGELFF,TGCAGTGCTAGACTCAGGGATACGACGGCCGGGGAGCTGTTTTTT
TRBJ2-1,few,TRBV20-1,TRBD2,CSAILAGGQFYYYNEQFF,TGCAGTGCCATACTAGCGGGAGGGCAGTTCTACTACTACAATGAGCAGTTCTTC
TRBJ2-2,few,TRBV10-3,.,CAASGRVLNTGELFF,TGTGCCGCCTCAGGAAGGGTATTGAACACCGGGGAGCTGTTTTTT
TRBJ1-2,few,TRBV9,.,CASSVAGQRGYTF,TGTGCCAGCAGCGTAGCTGGGCAGAGAGGCTACACCTTC
TRBJ2-7,few,TRBV9,.,CASSVGQPPREQYF,TGTGCCAGCAGCGTTGGACAGCCTCCTAGAGAGCAGTACTTC
TRBJ2-4,few,TRBV6-5,.,CASSYRASAGGAKNIQYF,TGTGCCAGCAGTTACCGGGCATCAGCGGGTGGCGCCAAAAACATTCAGTACTTC
TRBJ1-2,.,TRBV2,.,CASKAYGYTF,TGTGCCAGCAAGGCCTATGGCTACACCTTC
TRBJ2-7,few,TRBV10-3,TRBD2,CAISEALAGGPSYEQYF,TGTGCCATCAGTGAGGCACTAGCGGGAGGGCCATCCTACGAGCAGTACTTC
TRBJ2-7,.,TRBV2,.,CASSEGLAHEQYF,TGTGCCAGCAGTGAAGGGCTAGCCCACGAGCAGTACTTC
TRBJ2-1,.,TRBV9,.,CASSVVRGPMFF,TGTGCCAGCAGCGTAGTTCGGGGCCCCATGTTCTTC
TRBJ2-4,few,TRBV20-1,TRBD1,CSAQDRGGNIQYF,TGCAGTGCCCAGGACAGGGGAGGAAACATTCAGTACTTC
TRBJ1-1,.,TRBV9,.,CASSVEVAAEAFF,TGTGCCAGCAGCGTAGAAGTGGCAGCTGAAGCTTTCTTT
TRBJ1-1,.,TRBV12-3/TRBV12-4,.,CASSGPLNTEAFF,TGTGCCAGCAGTGGACCGCTGAACACTGAAGCTTTCTTT
TRBJ1-2,.,TRBV7-8,.,CASTPSHGRTNYGYTF,TGTGCCAGCACCCCGAGCCACGGTAGAACTAACTATGGCTACACCTTC
TRBJ2-2,few,TRBV10-3,.,CAISESGAGELFF,TGTGCCATCAGTGAGTCTGGGGCCGGGGAGCTGTTTTTT
TRBJ1-1,.,TRBV18,.,CASSLRSGAMNTEAFF,TGTGCCAGCTCACTCCGGTCGGGGGCCATGAACACTGAAGCTTTCTTT
TRBJ2-2,.,TRBV6-1,.,CASSETGPTGELFF,TGTGCCAGCAGTGAAACAGGCCCCACCGGGGAGCTGTTTTTT
TRBJ1-2,.,TRBV12-3/TRBV12-4,.,CASSFSARANYGYTF,TGTGCCAGCAGTTTCAGTGCGCGGGCTAACTATGGCTACACCTTC
TRBJ2-3,few,TRBV12-3/TRBV12-4,TRBD2,CASSSGRVDTQYF,TGTGCCAGCAGTAGCGGGAGGGTGGATACGCAGTATTTT
TRBJ1-3,.,TRBV28,.,CASSLSGASSGNTIYF,TGTGCCAGCAGTTTATCAGGGGCCAGCTCTGGAAACACCATATATTTT
TRBJ2-3,.,TRBV6-1,TRBD2,CASIAAGSTDTQYF,TGTGCCAGCATTGCAGCGGGGAGCACAGATACGCAGTATTTT
TRBJ2-2,.,TRBV5-1,TRBD1,CASRDPRTGGTGELFF,TGCGCCAGCAGAGATCCGAGGACAGGGGGCACCGGGGAGCTGTTTTTT
TRBJ1-2,.,TRBV20-1,.,CSAERGSGYGYTF,TGCAGTGCCGAGCGAGGGTCTGGCTATGGCTACACCTTC
TRBJ2-5,.,TRBV3-1,TRBD2,CASSQVLAGETQYF,TGTGCCAGCAGCCAAGTACTAGCGGGAGAGACCCAGTACTTC
TRBJ2-5,.,TRBV7-6,.,CASSPSPAQETQYF,TGTGCCAGCAGCCCCAGCCCCGCCCAAGAGACCCAGTACTTC
TRBJ2-3,.,TRBV29-1,.,CSGRTDTQYF,TGCAGCGGTCGGACAGATACGCAGTATTTT
TRBJ2-5,.,TRBV6-1,.,CASSRIVGGDGLKTQYF,TGTGCCAGCAGCCGAATCGTAGGGGGGGACGGTCTAAAGACCCAGTACTTC
TRBJ2-7,few,TRBV4-3,.,CASSQDYRPDEQYF,TGCGCCAGCAGCCAAGATTACCGGCCGGACGAGCAGTACTTC
TRBJ2-2,few,TRBV6-1,TRBD1,CASKTGDTGELFF,TGTGCCAGCAAAACAGGGGATACCGGGGAGCTGTTTTTT
TRBJ2-3,.,TRBV20-1,TRBD2,CRALAGGADTQYF,TGCAGGGCCCTAGCGGGAGGGGCAGATACGCAGTATTTT
TRBJ2-5,few,TRBV24-1,TRBD1,CATSDRQGSQETQYF,TGTGCCACCAGTGACCGACAGGGATCACAAGAGACCCAGTACTTC
TRBJ2-1,.,TRBV6-1,.,CASGKEGSLSYNEQFF,TGTGCCAGCGGGAAGGAGGGATCTCTTTCCTACAATGAGCAGTTCTTC
TRBJ2-7,.,TRBV4-3,TRBD2,CASSQGAGLASLGEQYF,TGCGCCAGCAGCCAAGGAGCAGGACTAGCGTCTTTGGGCGAGCAGTACTTC
TRBJ2-5,.,TRBV12-3/TRBV12-4,.,CASSSSLRTQYF,TGTGCCAGCAGTTCCTCCTTGAGGACCCAGTACTTC
TRBJ1-5,.,TRBV12-3/TRBV12-4,.,CASSIRSGSNQPQHF,TGTGCCAGCAGCATTCGATCTGGTAGCAATCAGCCCCAGCATTTT
TRBJ2-2,.,TRBV4-3,TRBD1,CASSPRGSGAGELFF,TGCGCCAGCAGCCCCAGGGGGAGTGGGGCCGGGGAGCTGTTTTTT
TRBJ1-5,.,TRBV20-1,.,CSARGRPNQPQHF,TGCAGTGCTAGGGGCAGGCCCAATCAGCCCCAGCATTTT
TRBJ1-5,once,TRBV24-1,.,CATSGGEGQPQHF,TGTGCCACCAGTGGAGGGGAAGGGCAGCCCCAGCATTTT
TRBJ1-2,.,TRBV3-1,TRBD1,CASSQWAPGQVGGYTF,TGTGCCAGCAGCCAATGGGCCCCCGGACAGGTCGGCGGCTACACCTTC
TRBJ2-1,few,TRBV5-1,TRBD1,CASTQDRVGLSGEQFF,TGCGCCAGCACCCAGGACAGGGTAGGTCTGTCGGGTGAGCAGTTCTTC
TRBJ1-1,many,TRBV30,.,CAWDMGLSNTEAFF,TGTGCCTGGGACATGGGACTCTCGAACACTGAAGCTTTCTTT
TRBJ2-2,.,TRBV11-2,.,CASSFQGTNTGELFF,TGTGCCAGCAGCTTTCAGGGTACGAACACCGGGGAGCTGTTTTTT
TRBJ2-2,.,TRBV7-9,.,CASNQGSTGELFF,TGTGCCAGCAACCAGGGGAGCACCGGGGAGCTGTTTTTT
TRBJ2-1,few,TRBV15,TRBD2,CATSTGGLAGYNEQFF,TGTGCCACCAGCACAGGGGGACTAGCGGGGTACAATGAGCAGTTCTTC
TRBJ2-2,.,TRBV6-1,TRBD1,CASKGTGVLTGELFF,TGTGCCAGCAAAGGGACAGGAGTATTGACCGGGGAGCTGTTTTTT
TRBJ1-1,few,TRBV11-2,TRBD1,CASSPGGEYTEAFF,TGTGCCAGCAGCCCAGGGGGGGAATACACTGAAGCTTTCTTT
TRBJ1-2,.,TRBV11-2,TRBD1,CASSLDGTGDYGYTF,TGTGCCAGCAGCTTAGACGGGACAGGGGACTATGGCTACACCTTC
TRBJ2-5,few,TRBV5-1,TRBD2,CASSFPSGGTNLRETQYF,TGCGCCAGCAGCTTCCCCAGCGGGGGGACTAATCTTCGAGAGACCCAGTACTTC
TRBJ2-1,.,TRBV12-3/TRBV12-4,.,CASSFDGQDLYNEQFF,TGTGCCAGCAGTTTTGATGGGCAGGACCTCTACAATGAGCAGTTCTTC
TRBJ2-3,.,TRBV18,.,CASSPWKRSGTTDTQYF,TGTGCCAGCTCACCTTGGAAGCGGTCAGGTACCACAGATACGCAGTATTTT
TRBJ2-6,.,TRBV6-2/TRBV6-3,.,CASSYSRTIPSAGANVLTF,TGTGCCAGCAGTTACTCGAGAACTATCCCTAGCGCTGGGGCCAACGTCCTGACTTTC
TRBJ1-2,.,TRBV12-3/TRBV12-4,.,CATSLTDSNYGYTF,TGTGCCACCAGTCTTACCGACAGTAACTATGGCTACACCTTC
TRBJ2-5,.,TRBV5-6,.,CASSFKTGHQETQYF,TGTGCCAGCAGCTTTAAGACGGGGCACCAAGAGACCCAGTACTTC
TRBJ1-2,.,TRBV18,TRBD1,CASSPLQGNYGYTF,TGTGCCAGCTCACCCCTACAGGGGAACTATGGCTACACCTTC
TRBJ2-6,.,TRBV19,.,CASSIFASGANVLTF,TGTGCCAGTAGTATATTCGCTTCTGGGGCCAACGTCCTGACTTTC